This T cell receptor beta chain originates from a study of vaccination effects on CD4 cells after COVID-19. Turning to the study itself: Before any sequencing was done, the ViraFEST assay used viral peptide pools to expand antigen-specific CD4+ T cells. It was a median of 72 days after the second dose that post-vaccine samples were obtained.

Trimming removed 3 bases from V and 3 bases from J, with 8 bases in between. CDR3 size: 13 residues. Germline-derived CDR1 and CDR2 are MNHEY and SMNVEV (reference sequence). Clones were read by immunoSEQ multiplex PCR, and TCRdb kept only the in-frame ones, dropping some. The sample includes 50,000 or so clones, around three quarters seen only once; the top ten take 5.4%. Comment on this clone: Its antigen is not identified.

The culture ran for approximately nine days before CD4+ T cells were isolated. The person's infection with SARS-CoV-2, confirmed by PCR, took place between March and December 2020. Each person got two doses of an mRNA SARS-CoV-2 vaccine, BNT162b2 or mRNA-1273. Half of the medium was exchanged for IL-2 medium on both days 3 and 7. Sequencing used CD4+ T cells from PBMCs cultured without peptide, obtained after COVID-19 vaccination. The sequence derives from a human donor who had a prior SARS-CoV-2 infection. This sequence joins TRBV27 and TRBJ2-5; D is uncertain. The CDR3 DNA reads as TGTGCCAGCAGTTTGGGTCCCAAAGAGACCCAGTACTTC. This gives the protein CASSLGPKETQYF.